This T cell receptor (beta chain) was captured by sequencing in a study of blood T cells in healthy people across ages. This clonotype has only a few counts. The authors ran a second PCR of roughly 6 to 12 cycles using a sample-barcoded 5' primer and a J-beta primer mix. From the 5' RACE reads, TCRdb called clonotypes with MiXCR, one entry per CDR3 protein. Of 550,000 to 650,000 distinct CDR3 sequences detected, 25% to 30% appear once; the ten largest clones hold about 15%. The receptor was isolated from an elderly woman in good health. The sequenced material came from blood.

Here the CDR3 reads CASTDDKGGYTF. CDR3 sequence (DNA): TGTGCCAGCACCGACGACAAAGGCGGCTACACCTTC. This sequence joins TRBV6-1 and TRBJ1-2; no reliable D call. The V and J ends lost 7 bases and 8 bases respectively, with 14 bases between them. Germline-derived CDR1 and CDR2 are MNHNS and SASEGT. The CDR3 spans 12 residues.